These 20 T cell receptor beta chains were sequenced from one sample in a study of blood T cell repertoires in COVID-19. Sequencing was performed with immunoSEQ multiplex PCR; in TCRdb, only in-frame clones are kept and a portion is missing. This table holds 150,000 to 200,000 clones, around 85% found once. What was sequenced was peripheral blood. Receptor source: a woman in her 70s with acute or convalescent COVID-19.

The rearrangement links TRBV6-5 to TRBJ1-3; D not resolved. The germline V and J ends were trimmed by 8 bases and 5 bases, with 13 bases remaining between them. There are 13 residues in the CDR3. Germline V gene sequence: CDR1 MNHEY, CDR2 SVGAGI. The CDR3 sequence is CASEGLDRNTIYF. The CDR3 DNA follows: TGTGCCAGCGAAGGACTCGATCGAAACACCATATATTTT.

CDR3 in DNA: TGTGCCACCAGTTCGGCCGGGCGGGACAATGAGCAGTTCTTC. Translation gives CATSSAGRDNEQFF. This chain connects TRBV24-1 to TRBJ2-1; a weak D match, TRBD2 (5 bases). CDR3 length: 14 residues. Germline assignment: CDR1 KGHDR and CDR2 SFDVKD. Trimming took off 6 bases at V and 5 bases at J, with 13 bases between the two ends.

This sequence joins TRBV7-9 and TRBJ2-1; 7 nucleotides line up with TRBD2. CDR1 is SEHNR, CDR2 FQNEAQ, per germline (reference sequence). V dropped 5 bases and J dropped 1; count of bases not matched to a gene: 11. The CDR3 sequence is 17 residues long. The CDR3 reads CASSPRLAGISYNEQFF. CDR3 bases: TGTGCCAGCAGCCCTCGACTAGCAGGGATATCCTACAATGAGCAGTTCTTC.

The chain is built from TRBV30 and TRBJ1-2; TRBD1 matches 9 bases. This CDR3 contains 15 residues. CDR1 GTSNPN and CDR2 SVGIG come from the germline V gene (reference sequence). The V gene end was trimmed by 2 bases and the J gene end by 4 bases; junction bases not matched to a gene: 8. The CDR3 DNA follows: TGTGCCTGGAGTTACGGGACAGGGAGAGGCTATGGCTACACCTTC. Translating gives CAWSYGTGRGYGYTF.

This clone was observed a few times. The CDR3 nucleotides read TGTGCCAGCAGCGGACTAGCGGTCTACAATGAGCAGTTCTTC. It is translated as CASSGLAVYNEQFF. The rearrangement uses TRBV7-9 and TRBJ2-1; 10 bases line up with TRBD2. Germline CDR1 reads SEHNR; CDR2 reads FQNEAQ (reference sequence). The CDR3 consists of 14 residues. The V segment lost 5 bases and the J segment 3 bases; nucleotides outside the gene matches: 1.

V is TRBV6-2 or TRBV6-3 and J is TRBJ2-7; a possible D gene is TRBD1 (6 bases). The CDR3 runs 13 residues. CDR1 is MNHEY, CDR2 SVGEGT, per germline. Trimming left V 2 bases short and J 6 bases short, with 11 bases between. As DNA, the CDR3 is TGTGCCAGCAGTTACACGGGCAGGGGCGAGCAGTACTTC. Its protein is CASSYTGRGEQYF.

The sample holds one count of this clone. The rearrangement links TRBV6-5 to TRBJ1-6, with TRBD1 identical over 12 bases. The length of the CDR3 is 14 residues. Germline trimming cut 10 bases from V and 18 bases from J; bases unmatched to any gene: 16. CDR1 and CDR2 from the germline V gene are MNHEY and SVGAGI. The chain's CDR3 is CATSPLGQGAPSHF. CDR3 sequence (DNA): TGTGCCACATCTCCCCTGGGACAGGGGGCCCCCAGCCACTTT.

The CDR3 nucleotides read TGCAGCGTTGAGGTGGGGGCGCTGGGTGAAAAACTGTTTTTT. Translation gives CSVEVGALGEKLFF. This chain joins TRBV29-1 and TRBJ1-4; TRBD1 is a possible D gene (6 bases). V was trimmed by 3 bases and J by 7 bases, leaving 15 bases between them. The CDR3 consists of 14 residues. Germline V gene data show CDR1 as SQVTM and CDR2 as ANQGSEA. The whole variable domain, filled in from reference TRBV29-1 and TRBJ1-4, reads SAVISQKPSRDICQRGTSLTIQCQVDSQVTMMFWYRQQPGQSLTLIATANQGSEATYESGFVIDKFPISRPNLTFSTLTVSNMSPEDSSIYLCSVEVGALGEKLFFGSGTQLSVL.

V usage is TRBV5-4 and J usage is TRBJ1-2, with D possibly TRBD1 on 6 matching bases. CDR3 length: 12 amino acids. V was clipped by 2 bases and J by 5 bases, with 7 bases between them. Germline values: CDR1 SGHNT, CDR2 YYREEE (reference sequence). The CDR3 bases are TGTGCCAGCAGCTTAGGACAGTATGGCTACACCTTC. This translates into CASSLGQYGYTF.

The V and J genes are TRBV28 and TRBJ2-2; 7 positions match TRBD2. CDR1 and CDR2 (germline): MDHEN, SYDVKM. V lost 7 bases and J lost 0; bases outside the gene matches: 26. This CDR3 contains 22 residues. CDR3 bases: TGTGCCAGCAACCCCTACTTCAGCGGCCAACCGGGGGGTCATCCGAACACCGGGGAGCTGTTTTTT. Its protein product is CASNPYFSGQPGGHPNTGELFF.

J is TRBJ1-5 and V is TRBV28, with 7 bases matching TRBD1. The CDR3 has 16 residues. Germline V lookup: CDR1 MDHEN, CDR2 SYDVKM. Trimming cost V 3 bases and J 6 bases; bases outside gene matches: 11. The CDR3 protein is CASSFMSGTDPQPQHF. The CDR3, as DNA: TGTGCCAGCAGTTTCATGTCCGGGACAGATCCTCAGCCCCAGCATTTT.

This clone was seen only once. The V gene is TRBV9, the J gene TRBJ2-3; D is possibly TRBD1 (6 bases). Trimming pared 2 bases from V and 0 bases from J, leaving 10 bases between. CDR3 length: 15 residues. Germline V gives CDR1 SGDLS, CDR2 YYNGEE. The CDR3 coding sequence is TGTGCCAGCAGCGTCAGGGGCCAGAGCACAGATACGCAGTATTTT. Translation: CASSVRGQSTDTQYF.

The V and J genes are TRBV2 and TRBJ1-4, with D possibly being TRBD1 (6 bases). There are 15 residues in the CDR3. Per the germline V gene, CDR1 is SNHLY and CDR2 is FYNNEI. The V and J ends lost 4 bases and 7 bases respectively, with 16 bases between them. The CDR3 spells CASSAPQGLSEKLFF. The CDR3 nucleotides read TGTGCCAGCAGTGCCCCCCAGGGGCTTAGTGAAAAACTGTTTTTT.

The chain carries TRBV30 and TRBJ1-1; D unclear. CDR3 size: 13 residues. Trimming took 2 bases from V and 1 from J, leaving 8 bases between them. The germline gives CDR1 GTSNPN, CDR2 SVGIG (reference sequence). The CDR3 sequence is CAWSPQENTEAFF. CDR3 bases: TGTGCCTGGAGTCCGCAGGAGAACACTGAAGCTTTCTTT.

This chain links TRBV5-1 with TRBJ2-3; the D gene is possibly TRBD2 (5 bases). Germline CDR1 and CDR2: SGHRS and YFSETQ. This CDR3 contains 16 residues. With 1 base removed from V and 0 bases from J, the gap between germline ends came to 12 bases. The CDR3 coding sequence is TGCGCCAGCAGCTTGCGAGCACGGGGTAGCACAGATACGCAGTATTTT. Its translation: CASSLRARGSTDTQYF.

J is TRBJ1-6 and V is TRBV7-8, with D unclear. V lost 5 bases and J 19 bases, leaving 18 bases between the germline ends. The CDR3 sequence is 12 residues long. Per germline, CDR1 SGHVS and CDR2 FQNEAQ. CDR3 DNA sequence: TGTGCCAGCAGCCACCCCCCCCTAACTCCTCACTTT. This gives the protein CASSHPPLTPHF.

The chain joins TRBV11-3 to TRBJ2-1; D ambiguous. CDR3 length equals 14 residues. V dropped 2 bases and J dropped 5 bases, with 10 bases sitting between them. Per the germline V gene, CDR1 is SGHNT and CDR2 is YENEEA. This CDR3 is CASSLSVADNEQFF. The DNA of the CDR3 is TGTGCCAGCAGCTTATCCGTAGCAGACAATGAGCAGTTCTTC.

The chain combines TRBV7-2 with TRBJ1-5, with TRBD1 matching over 7 bases. V shed 1 base and J 5 bases; nucleotides not matched to a gene: 5. CDR1 SGHTA and CDR2 FQGNSA come from the germline V gene. The CDR3 spans 15 residues. This CDR3 is CASSLVPGGYQPQHF. CDR3 in DNA: TGTGCCAGCAGCTTAGTTCCAGGGGGATATCAGCCCCAGCATTTT.

V is TRBV18 and J is TRBJ2-7; D remains unclear. Germline values: CDR1 KGHSH, CDR2 LQKENI. Trimming removed 6 bases at V and 1 base at J, with 10 bases between. This CDR3 has 13 amino acids. The CDR3 here is CASSVQESYEQYF. As DNA, the CDR3 is TGTGCCAGCTCCGTGCAGGAATCCTACGAGCAGTACTTC.

The chain combines TRBV3-1 (or the pseudogene TRBV3-2) with TRBJ2-5; weak D call: TRBD2 (6 bases). Germline assignment: CDR1 LGHDT and CDR2 YNNKEL (reference sequence). The ends were cut back, 3 bases at V and 5 bases at J, with 22 bases in the middle. The CDR3 contains 17 residues. The CDR3 sequence: CASSHFWRGVDEETQYF. The CDR3 nucleotides read TGTGCCAGCAGCCATTTCTGGCGGGGAGTGGACGAGGAGACCCAGTACTTC.